The rows below give T cell receptor beta chains drawn from one sample of a study of spatial heterogeneity in lung cancer. In TCRdb, the 5' RACE reads were re-called with MiXCR into one record per CDR3 protein. This table has about 12,000 distinct CDR3 sequences, roughly 5.4% appearing once. The material sequenced was lung tumor tissue, taken at surgery. The receptors come from a male donor with early-stage non-small cell lung cancer. The CDR3 runs from the conserved cysteine through the conserved F or W. A D gene is named only where the DNA matches it firmly. Size is stated as once, few or many counts, or a class when the clone is expanded.

d_call j_call v_call clone_size cdr3_nt cdr3_aa
. TRBJ2-1 TRBV7-3 few TGTGCCAGCAGCTTTGGCTGGCAGAAGAATGAGCAGTTCTTC CASSFGWQKNEQFF
. TRBJ2-3 TRBV6-4 many TGTGCCAGCAGTGACGGGGGAAGCACAGATACGCAGTATTTT CASSDGGSTDTQYF
. TRBJ1-2 TRBV12-3/TRBV12-4 many TGTGCCAGCAGACCCCCGGGGATGGGCTATGGCTACACCTTC CASRPPGMGYGYTF
. TRBJ2-1 TRBV9 many TGTGCCAGCAGCCCGCAGGACTACAGTACTAAGCAGTTCTTC CASSPQDYSTKQFF
. TRBJ1-2 TRBV18 many TGTGCCAGCTCACCCGGGCAGAACTTTAACTATGGCTACACCTTC CASSPGQNFNYGYTF
TRBD1 TRBJ1-1 TRBV7-3 many TGTGCCAGCAGTGGAGATGGGACAGGGGATACTGAAGCTTTCTTT CASSGDGTGDTEAFF
. TRBJ2-5 TRBV19 many TGTGCCAGTATGGGACGGCTACAAGAGACCCAGTACTTC CASMGRLQETQYF
. TRBJ2-5 TRBV5-1 many TGCGCCAGCAGCTTGTCGGAGGGGGCCGGAGAGACCCAGTACTTC CASSLSEGAGETQYF
. TRBJ1-2 TRBV9 many TGTGCCAGCAGCGACAACTATGGCTACACCTTC CASSDNYGYTF
TRBD1 TRBJ2-7 TRBV5-1 many TGCGCCAGCAGCTTGGGACAGGGGGCGAGTGAGCAGTACTTC CASSLGQGASEQYF
TRBD1 TRBJ2-2 TRBV6-1 many TGTGCCAGCAGGTCGGGCTCAGGGGGTGCCGGGGAGCTGTTTTTT CASRSGSGGAGELFF
TRBD1 TRBJ2-7 TRBV12-3/TRBV12-4 many TGTGCCAGCCTGACAGGGGTCTACGAGCAGTACTTC CASLTGVYEQYF
TRBD2 TRBJ2-1 TRBV11-3 many TGTGCCAGCAGCCCCGGAGTGAGTAGCGGGAGTCCCAATGAGCAGTTCTTC CASSPGVSSGSPNEQFF
TRBD2 TRBJ2-5 TRBV7-9 many TGTGCCAGCAGCTTATCGGGACTAGCGGGAGTAAGTGGGACCCAGTACTTC CASSLSGLAGVSGTQYF
. TRBJ1-1 TRBV30 many TGTGCCTGGGGAAAGGACAGGAACACTGAAGCTTTCTTT CAWGKDRNTEAFF
TRBD1 TRBJ2-4 TRBV29-1 many TGCAGCGTTGAGGGCGCGACAGGGGATAAAAACATTCAGTACTTC CSVEGATGDKNIQYF
TRBD2 TRBJ2-7 TRBV9 many TGTGCCAGCAGCGTAGCTGGGGGGGGGACCTACGAGCAGTACTTC CASSVAGGGTYEQYF
TRBD1 TRBJ2-5 TRBV24-1 many TGTGCCACCAGTGACCCGACAGGGCCAGAGACCCAGTACTTC CATSDPTGPETQYF
TRBD2 TRBJ2-6 TRBV9 many TGTGCCAGCAGCGATCGGACTAGCGGGAGGTCTGGGGCCAACGTCCTGACTTTC CASSDRTSGRSGANVLTF
. TRBJ1-2 TRBV7-9 many TGTGCCAGCAGCTCCGCGCAGGGTTATGGCTACACCTTC CASSSAQGYGYTF
. TRBJ2-5 TRBV19 many TGTGCCAGTAGTCCCGGGACCCTCGGGACCCAGTACTTC CASSPGTLGTQYF
TRBD1 TRBJ2-2 TRBV12-3/TRBV12-4 many TGTGCCAGCAGTCGAGGACAGGGTCGTTGGGTCGGGGAGCTGTTTTTT CASSRGQGRWVGELFF
TRBD2 TRBJ2-3 TRBV6-1 many TGTGCCAGCAGTAACCTAGCGGGGTATAGCACAGATACGCAGTATTTT CASSNLAGYSTDTQYF
. TRBJ2-6 TRBV7-2 many TGTGCCAGCAGCTTTGGTTCCGGGCGCTCTGGGGCCAACGTCCTGACTTTC CASSFGSGRSGANVLTF
. TRBJ1-2 TRBV5-1 many TGCGCCAGCAGCCCGGTGCAGGGAGGCTACACCTTC CASSPVQGGYTF
TRBD1 TRBJ2-7 TRBV6-6 medium-sized TGTGCCAGCAGGGACCGGACAGGGGGTACCTACGAGCAGTACTTC CASRDRTGGTYEQYF
TRBD1 TRBJ2-2 TRBV12-3/TRBV12-4 many TGTGCCAGCAGTCCCGACAGGGGGCGGACCGGGGAGCTGTTTTTT CASSPDRGRTGELFF
TRBD2 TRBJ2-6 TRBV30 many TGTGCCTGGATGGGACTAGCGGGCCTTGCCTCTGGGGCCAACGTCCTGACTTTC CAWMGLAGLASGANVLTF
. TRBJ2-6 TRBV14 many TGTGCCAGCAGCCCCCTCGGGGGCTCTGGGGCCAACGTCCTGACTTTC CASSPLGGSGANVLTF
TRBD1 TRBJ1-5 TRBV29-1 many TGCAGCGTTGGGGACAGCGGAGATCAGCCCCAGCATTTT CSVGDSGDQPQHF
TRBD1 TRBJ2-5 TRBV7-3 many TGTGCCAGCAGCGTTGGACAGGGAGGAGTGGAGACCCAGTACTTC CASSVGQGGVETQYF
TRBD1 TRBJ2-2 TRBV12-3/TRBV12-4 many TGTGCCAGCAGTTTTCCAACAGGGGACACCGGGGAGCTGTTTTTT CASSFPTGDTGELFF
. TRBJ1-2 TRBV6-1 few TGTGCCAGCAGTGAAGGTGACTATGGCTACACCTTC CASSEGDYGYTF
. TRBJ1-6 TRBV6-5 many TGTGCCAGCAGTTACATTGGCTCCTATAATTCACCCCTCCACTTT CASSYIGSYNSPLHF
TRBD2 TRBJ2-1 TRBV29-1 medium-sized TGCAGCGTTGGAGTAGCGGGAGAGGAGTTCTTC CSVGVAGEEFF
TRBD1 TRBJ1-5 TRBV4-1 many TGCGCCAGCAGCCAAGACGACAGGGGCGGTTATCAGCCCCAGCATTTT CASSQDDRGGYQPQHF
TRBD1 TRBJ1-1 TRBV20-1 many TGCAGTGCTAGAGTCCCGGGACAGATGAACACTGAAGCTTTCTTT CSARVPGQMNTEAFF
. TRBJ1-1 TRBV7-9 many TGTGCCAGCAGCTTAGGCAGGGTTGGGACTGAAGCTTTCTTT CASSLGRVGTEAFF
TRBD1 TRBJ1-1 TRBV27 many TGTGCCAGCAGTCTTCGAACAATGGGGACAGGGGGCACTGAAGCTTTCTTT CASSLRTMGTGGTEAFF
TRBD1 TRBJ1-1 TRBV5-1 many TGCGCCAGCAGCCGAACAGGGGCGGAGGCTGAAGCTTTCTTT CASSRTGAEAEAFF
TRBD1 TRBJ1-1 TRBV7-6 many TGTGCCAGCAGCTTAGACGGGACAGGGAGCACTGAAGCTTTCTTT CASSLDGTGSTEAFF
. TRBJ2-1 TRBV6-1 many TGTGCCAGCAGATCAACCGGGACCCCTGGCTACAATGAGCAGTTCTTC CASRSTGTPGYNEQFF
. TRBJ1-5 TRBV20-1 many TGCAGTGCTAGAGAGTACCAGGGTAGTCAGCCCCAGCATTTT CSAREYQGSQPQHF
. TRBJ2-5 TRBV29-1 many TGCAGCGTTGCCGGGACGGACCAAGAGACCCAGTACTTC CSVAGTDQETQYF
TRBD1 TRBJ1-2 TRBV7-2 many TGTGCCAGCAGCCCGGGACAGGCCTATGGCTACACCTTC CASSPGQAYGYTF
. TRBJ1-1 TRBV6-5 many TGTGCCGTCTTCGTGGGCCCTGAAGCTTTCTTT CAVFVGPEAFF
. TRBJ2-6 TRBV7-9 many TGTGCCAGCAGCTTAGCGGACGGAGCCGGAGGGGGGGCCAACGTCCTGACTTTC CASSLADGAGGGANVLTF
. TRBJ2-7 TRBV5-6 many TGTGCCAGCAGCTTGGACATAAGCTCCTACGAGCAGTACTTC CASSLDISSYEQYF
. TRBJ1-2 TRBV11-2 many TGTGCCAGCAGCTTAGGAGAGTATGGCTACACCTTC CASSLGEYGYTF
. TRBJ2-7 TRBV18 many TGTGCCAGCTCCCGAACAGGGAATGTTTACGAGCAGTACTTC CASSRTGNVYEQYF
TRBD2 TRBJ2-1 TRBV24-1 many TGTGCCACCAGTGAAATAGCGGGAGAGGAGCAGTTCTTC CATSEIAGEEQFF
TRBD1 TRBJ1-5 TRBV18 many TGTGCCAGCTCACCACCGGGACAGGAAAATCAGCCCCAGCATTTT CASSPPGQENQPQHF
TRBD2 TRBJ2-1 TRBV12-3/TRBV12-4 many TGTGCCAGCACACCGGGACTAGCGAGTAATGAGCAGTTCTTC CASTPGLASNEQFF
. TRBJ1-6 TRBV7-9 many TGTGCCAGCAAAGTTGGGACACAGAATTCACCCCTCCACTTT CASKVGTQNSPLHF
TRBD1 TRBJ1-1 TRBV7-3 many TGTGCCAGCAGTTGGCAGGGGGATAACACTGAAGCTTTCTTT CASSWQGDNTEAFF
TRBD2 TRBJ2-2 TRBV7-2 many TGTGCCAGCAGCTTGACAAATAGCGGGGTGAGCACCGGGGAGCTGTTTTTT CASSLTNSGVSTGELFF
. TRBJ2-1 TRBV20-1 many TGCAGTGCTAGAGTAAACCTCAACTCCTACAATGAGCAGTTCTTC CSARVNLNSYNEQFF
TRBD1 TRBJ1-1 TRBV18 many TGTGCCAGCTCATCCTGGGACAGTAACACTGAAGCTTTCTTT CASSSWDSNTEAFF
TRBD2 TRBJ2-1 TRBV7-2 many TGTGCCAGCAGCGCCGGACTAGCGCCGAACAATGAGCAGTTCTTC CASSAGLAPNNEQFF